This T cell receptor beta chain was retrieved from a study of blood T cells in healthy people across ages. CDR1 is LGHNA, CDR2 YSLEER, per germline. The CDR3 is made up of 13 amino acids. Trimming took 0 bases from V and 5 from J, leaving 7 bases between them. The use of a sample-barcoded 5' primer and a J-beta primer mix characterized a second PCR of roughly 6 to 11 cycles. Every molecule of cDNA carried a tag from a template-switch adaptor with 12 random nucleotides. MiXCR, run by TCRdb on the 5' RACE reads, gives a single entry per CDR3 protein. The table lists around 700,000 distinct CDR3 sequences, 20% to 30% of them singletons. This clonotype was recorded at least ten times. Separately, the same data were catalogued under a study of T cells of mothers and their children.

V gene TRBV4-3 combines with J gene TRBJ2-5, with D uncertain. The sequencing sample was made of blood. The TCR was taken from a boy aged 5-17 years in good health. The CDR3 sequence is CASSQENGETQYF. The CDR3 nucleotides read TGCGCCAGCAGCCAAGAGAACGGCGAGACCCAGTACTTC.